These 5 T cell receptor beta chains share one sample of origin, sequenced in a study of blood T cells in healthy people across ages. The authors ran a second PCR of about 6 to 11 cycles using a sample-barcoded 5' primer and a J-beta primer mix. TCRdb reprocessed the 5' RACE reads via MiXCR and lists one record per CDR3 protein. The table lists roughly 1.7 million distinct CDR3 sequences, around 36% of them singletons. Sequencing was performed on blood. These receptors all come from a woman aged 30 to 39 in good health.

As to this clonotype: Sequence at one end of the junction differs from germline and may be a read error. The V call is TRBV4-2, the J call TRBJ2-7; D not certain. CDR1 LGHNA and CDR2 YNFKEQ come from the germline V gene. The length of the CDR3 is 15 residues. The chain's CDR3 is CAGSQDAGSMYEQYF. CDR3 sequence (DNA): TGTGCCGGCAGCCAAGATGCCGGCAGTATGTACGAGCAGTACTTC.

The chain recombines TRBV5-1 with TRBJ1-2, with D unresolved. The V gene's germline CDR1 is SGHRS and CDR2 YFSETQ. Trimming left V 4 bases short and J 8 bases short, with 18 bases between. This CDR3 contains 14 residues. The CDR3 nucleotides read TGCGCCAGCAGCCTCTTATTGGAGGCCGGAGGCTACACCTTC. Protein sequence: CASSLLLEAGGYTF.

The chain combines TRBV20-1 with TRBJ2-1; 8 nucleotides line up with TRBD2. V lost 1 base to trimming and J lost 3 bases; unmatched junction nucleotides: 14. This CDR3 has 18 amino acids. Per the germline V gene, CDR1 is DFQATT and CDR2 is SNEGSKA (reference sequence). The CDR3 sequence is CSARVALRAGGDYNEQFF. The CDR3 DNA follows: TGCAGTGCTAGAGTGGCGTTGCGGGCGGGGGGCGACTACAATGAGCAGTTCTTC.

V usage is TRBV27 and J usage is TRBJ2-7, with TRBD2 matching 7 bases. Germline CDR1 MNHEY, CDR2 SMNVEV (reference sequence). There are 15 residues in the CDR3. Trimming removed 8 bases from V and 2 bases from J; junction bases left unmatched: 12. The CDR3 protein is CASGWGSGPTYEQYF. DNA for the CDR3: TGTGCCAGCGGTTGGGGTAGCGGGCCGACCTACGAGCAGTACTTC.

This clonotype appeared a few times. This rearrangement joins TRBV6-2 or TRBV6-3 to TRBJ2-7; 16 bases are a match to TRBD2. The CDR3 runs 20 residues. Losses at the gene ends were 2 bases for V and 2 bases for J; bases not matched to a gene: 12. CDR1 and CDR2 (germline): MNHEY, SVGEGT. The chain's CDR3 is CASSYRYPGLAGGTAYEQYF. For the CDR3, the DNA is TGTGCCAGCAGTTACCGATACCCGGGACTAGCGGGAGGGACGGCCTACGAGCAGTACTTC.